The 27 T cell receptor beta chains presented below share a single source sample, sequenced in a study of shared clonotypes between healthy human individuals. The assay was immunoSEQ multiplex PCR, and TCRdb's table has in-frame clones only and misses some. The sample consists of around 2.1 million clones, about 93% of them appearing once. Cells designated naive CD8 were CD45RO-negative and were positively selected for CCR7, with terminally differentiated effector memory CD45RA+ cells excluded. The source material was naive CD8+ T cells from PBMCs. Source of these receptors: a man aged 18 to 29 in good health. Some clones in this sample may be carry-over from other donors' samples.

DNA for the CDR3: TGTGCCAGCAGCTTCGGCCCGTTCGTAAACGTCCTGACTTTC. Its protein is CASSFGPFVNVLTF. The V gene is TRBV27, the J gene TRBJ2-6; D uncertain. The CDR3 runs to 14 residues. Germline loops: CDR1 MNHEY, CDR2 SMNVEV (reference sequence). With 6 bases removed from V and 10 bases from J, the gap between germline ends came to 16 bases.

As for this clone: Distinct nucleotide sequences in the sample also encode this CDR3. The chain recombines TRBV5-6 with TRBJ1-2; TRBD1 matches 8 bases. The CDR3 is 14 amino acids. With V trimmed by 2 bases and J by 2 bases, 2 bases remained unmatched. Germline V CDR1 and CDR2: SGHDT, YYEEEE. CDR3: CASSFQGANYGYTF. CDR3 DNA sequence: TGTGCCAGCAGCTTTCAGGGGGCAAACTATGGCTACACCTTC.

The chain joins TRBV11-2 to TRBJ2-3; 9 nucleotides match TRBD2. The CDR3 is 17 residues long. Germline CDR1 reads SGHAT; CDR2 reads FQNNGV. V lost 5 bases, J lost 5 bases, and 14 bases stayed unmatched. CDR3 residues: CASSQIFWREGQDTQYF. The CDR3 DNA is TGTGCCAGCAGCCAGATATTCTGGCGGGAGGGCCAAGATACGCAGTATTTT.

V is TRBV5-1 and J is TRBJ2-7; D may match TRBD1 or TRBD2 (5 bases each). Germline CDR1 is SGHRS and CDR2 is YFSETQ. This CDR3 comprises 14 residues. Trimming pared 4 bases from V and 5 bases from J, leaving 16 bases between. CDR3 in amino acids: CASSLDWPGHEQYF. The CDR3 nucleotides read TGCGCCAGCAGCCTGGACTGGCCGGGGCACGAGCAGTACTTC.

The chain combines TRBV5-1 with TRBJ2-2; TRBD1 might be the D (6 bases). This CDR3 region has 19 residues. The V gene's germline CDR1 is SGHRS and CDR2 YFSETQ. With 1 base removed from V and 6 bases from J, the gap between germline ends came to 25 bases. CDR3 protein: CASSLKRGQRQGLAGELFF. The CDR3 DNA is TGCGCCAGCAGCTTGAAACGTGGGCAGCGTCAGGGGTTAGCCGGGGAGCTGTTTTTT.

The chain is built from TRBV7-8 and TRBJ2-5, with 7 bases that match TRBD1. Per the germline V gene, CDR1 is SGHVS and CDR2 is FQNEAQ. The junction had 11 bases not matched to a gene; V was cut back by 3 bases and J by 1 base. This CDR3 has 17 amino acids. The CDR3: CASSLYTGTEPQETQYF. CDR3 bases: TGTGCCAGCAGCTTGTACACCGGGACAGAACCCCAAGAGACCCAGTACTTC.

This clone was detected a few times. The chain joins TRBV7-9 to TRBJ1-5, with TRBD1 matching over 8 bases. Germline lookup yields CDR1 SEHNR and CDR2 FQNEAQ (reference sequence). CDR3 size: 15 residues. V was pared by 5 bases and J by 5 bases, with 8 bases of the junction left unmatched. CDR3 DNA: TGTGCCAGCAGCAGGGGGGACAGGCCTTATCAGCCCCAGCATTTT. It yields the protein CASSRGDRPYQPQHF.

The rearrangement uses TRBV6-5 and TRBJ1-1, with 7 bases matching TRBD1. Germline trimming cut 6 bases from V and 6 bases from J; bases unmatched to any gene: 7. The CDR3 extends over 13 amino acids. CDR1 is MNHEY, CDR2 SVGAGI, per germline. In DNA form, the CDR3 reads TGTGCCAGCAGGAGAACAGGGGCCTCTGAAGCTTTCTTT. It yields the protein CASRRTGASEAFF.

This chain uses TRBV5-1 with TRBJ1-1; perhaps TRBD1 as D (6 bases). V lost 3 bases to trimming and J lost 2 bases, with 8 bases between them. CDR1 is SGHRS, CDR2 YFSETQ, per germline. The CDR3 has 13 amino acids. The CDR3 nucleotides read TGCGCCAGCAGCTCGGGGACAAACACTGAAGCTTTCTTT. It codes for CASSSGTNTEAFF.

DNA for the CDR3: TGCGCCAGCAGCTTGGCCCTGACAGGTCCGAACACTGAAGCTTTCTTT. Protein sequence: CASSLALTGPNTEAFF. V is TRBV5-1 and J is TRBJ1-1, with D tentatively TRBD1 (6 bases). V was clipped by 0 bases and J by 1 base, with 13 bases between them. CDR3 size: 16 residues. CDR1 is SGHRS and CDR2 is YFSETQ in the germline V gene.

The chain is built from TRBV9 and TRBJ1-2; D is perhaps TRBD1 (5 bases). CDR1 and CDR2 from the germline V gene are SGDLS and YYNGEE. CDR3 length: 14 amino acids. V was trimmed by 2 bases and J by 8 bases, leaving 16 bases between them. The CDR3 region is CASSVWRGAGGYTF. The CDR3 region has the DNA TGTGCCAGCAGCGTTTGGAGGGGCGCGGGCGGCTACACCTTC.

As to this clone: Other DNA variants within this sample encode the same CDR3. V gene TRBV7-9 combines with J gene TRBJ2-3; 7 bases match TRBD2. The CDR3 loop spans 16 amino acids. Germline CDR1 SEHNR, CDR2 FQNEAQ (reference sequence). V trimming: 5 bases; J trimming: 3 bases; junction bases outside the gene matches: 11. Here the CDR3 reads CASSPPWGGGTDTQYF. CDR3 nucleotide sequence: TGTGCCAGCAGCCCGCCTTGGGGCGGGGGAACAGATACGCAGTATTTT.

This chain uses TRBV27 with TRBJ1-2; tentative D call: TRBD1 (6 bases). Germline V gene lookup returns CDR1 MNHEY and CDR2 SMNVEV (reference sequence). V dropped 7 bases and J dropped 0 bases, with 15 bases sitting between them. This CDR3 contains 15 residues. CDR3 sequence reads: CASMAQGQANYGYTF. The CDR3, as DNA: TGTGCCAGCATGGCCCAGGGACAAGCTAACTATGGCTACACCTTC.

The gene calls are TRBV28 and TRBJ2-3; 7 bases map to TRBD2. J was trimmed by 5 bases and V by 5 bases; bases with no gene match: 13. This CDR3 region has 16 residues. CDR1 is MDHEN, CDR2 SYDVKM, per germline. The CDR3 DNA is TGTGCCAGCAGTACCAGCCGGGGGAGGGTAGGAGATACGCAGTATTTT. It translates to CASSTSRGRVGDTQYF.

This chain links TRBV5-1 with TRBJ2-1; tentative D call: TRBD1 (6 bases). V lost 6 bases to trimming and J lost 8 bases, with 6 bases between them. This CDR3 has 10 amino acids. Germline CDR1 is SGHRS and CDR2 is YFSETQ. The CDR3 reads CASTGDEQFF. DNA for the CDR3: TGCGCCAGCACAGGGGATGAGCAGTTCTTC.

This clone came up once. The gene calls are TRBV13 and TRBJ2-5; D not resolved. V was clipped by 6 bases and J by 2 bases, with 16 bases between them. Germline V gives CDR1 PRHDT, CDR2 FYEKMQ (reference sequence). CDR3 length: 15 amino acids. The CDR3 DNA follows: TGTGCCAGCAGTGAAGCCCGAATGGTTCAAGAGACCCAGTACTTC. As protein: CASSEARMVQETQYF.

The sample holds a few counts of this clone. The chain combines TRBV19 with TRBJ2-1; TRBD1 matches 8 bases. Per the germline V gene, CDR1 is LNHDA and CDR2 is SQIVND (reference sequence). The junction had 2 bases not matched to a gene; V was cut back by 4 bases and J by 6 bases. The CDR3 loop spans 13 amino acids. The chain's CDR3 is CASSTTGGNEQFF. DNA for the CDR3: TGTGCCAGTAGTACAACAGGGGGCAATGAGCAGTTCTTC.

This clone has just one count. The chain joins TRBV9 to TRBJ2-1; possibly TRBD2 for D (6 bases). V gave up 4 bases and J gave up 7 bases, with 12 bases separating them. The CDR3 loop spans 13 amino acids. The germline CDR1 and CDR2 sequences are SGDLS and YYNGEE. The CDR3 nucleotides read TGTGCCAGCAGCACCGGGAGTTGGAATGAGCAGTTCTTC. Amino acid sequence: CASSTGSWNEQFF.

The chain links TRBV7-9 to TRBJ1-1; unclear D gene. CDR1 and CDR2 (germline): SEHNR, FQNEAQ (reference sequence). The CDR3 has 16 residues. Deletions cut 5 bases from V and 0 bases from J, with 16 bases between. CDR3 nucleotides: TGTGCCAGCAGCCCCTGGCGATGGCAAATGAACACTGAAGCTTTCTTT. Its protein product is CASSPWRWQMNTEAFF.

Of note for this clone: Other DNA sequences in this sample translate to the same CDR3. The gene calls are TRBV2 and TRBJ1-5; TRBD1 aligns across 11 bases. There are 15 residues in the CDR3. V trimming: 6 bases; J trimming: 4 bases; junction bases outside the gene matches: 5. CDR1 is SNHLY, CDR2 FYNNEI, per germline. The CDR3 DNA reads TGTGCCAGCAGCCCCGGGACAGGGGGTAATCAGCCCCAGCATTTT. It codes for CASSPGTGGNQPQHF.

This chain uses TRBV7-9 with TRBJ1-2; D gene uncertain. Looked up from germline, CDR1 is SEHNR and CDR2 is FQNEAQ (reference sequence). The CDR3 has 13 residues. The V and J ends lost 6 bases and 7 bases respectively, with 15 bases between them. The CDR3, as DNA: TGTGCCAGCAGAAGGTCCCATGAGGTTGGCTACACCTTC. It yields the protein CASRRSHEVGYTF.

The chain recombines TRBV5-6 with TRBJ1-2; tentative D call: TRBD1 (6 bases). V lost 6 bases and J lost 6, with 18 bases in between. The CDR3 consists of 14 residues. Germline CDR1 and CDR2: SGHDT and YYEEEE. CDR3 DNA: TGTGCCAGCAACTGGTGGGGGCCCAGGGATGGCTACACCTTC. It encodes CASNWWGPRDGYTF.

This sequence joins TRBV30 and TRBJ2-3; TRBD2 agrees at 14 bases. Germline CDR1 and CDR2: GTSNPN and SVGIG (reference sequence). The CDR3 spans 16 residues. The V gene end was trimmed by 2 bases and the J gene end by 6 bases; junction bases not matched to a gene: 7. This CDR3 is CAWSSTSGRATDTQYF. DNA of the CDR3: TGTGCCTGGAGTTCGACTAGCGGGAGGGCCACTGATACGCAGTATTTT.

The chain joins TRBV5-4 to TRBJ2-7, with D hard to call. V was cut by 4 bases and J by 2 bases, with 13 bases left in between. The germline V gene encodes CDR1 SGHNT and CDR2 YYREEE (reference sequence). The length of the CDR3 is 14 residues. In nucleotides, the CDR3 is TGTGCCAGCAGCCTGGGTCTTGGAACCTACGAGCAGTACTTC. Residues: CASSLGLGTYEQYF.

The gene calls are TRBV7-2 and TRBJ1-1; D uncertain. Germline V gene sequence: CDR1 SGHTA, CDR2 FQGNSA. Trimming took 5 bases from V and 0 from J, leaving 10 bases between them. The CDR3 extends over 14 amino acids. The chain's CDR3 is CASSPQSMNTEAFF. In nucleotides, the CDR3 is TGTGCCAGCAGCCCTCAGTCCATGAACACTGAAGCTTTCTTT.

As regards this clone: The sample contains more than one DNA sequence encoding this CDR3. The chain is built from TRBV27 and TRBJ2-7; D might be TRBD2 (7 bases). The CDR3 runs 14 residues. V lost 0 bases and J lost 4, with 10 bases in between. Per the germline V gene, CDR1 is MNHEY and CDR2 is SMNVEV (reference sequence). The CDR3 DNA sequence: TGTGCCAGCAGTTTATCGGGAGGGGGTTACGAGCAGTACTTC. It yields the protein CASSLSGGGYEQYF.

The J gene is TRBJ2-7, the V gene TRBV7-2; the match to TRBD2 covers 13 bases. Germline CDR1 SGHTA, CDR2 FQGNSA. There are 16 residues in the CDR3. The V segment lost 4 bases and the J segment 2 bases; nucleotides outside the gene matches: 5. The CDR3 nucleotides read TGTGCCAGCAGCTGGGGACTAGCGGGGCCGGCCTACGAGCAGTACTTC. Protein product: CASSWGLAGPAYEQYF.